The entry below describes one TCR beta chain. Its target is not known. TCRdb independently ran MiXCR on the 5' RACE reads; one entry per CDR3 protein. Among roughly 240,000 distinct CDR3 sequences listed, 5.5% to 8% were seen once. The data derive from a study of identical twins. The CDR3 runs 18 residues. Per germline, CDR1 MNHEY and CDR2 SVGAGI. Trimming took 1 base from V and 5 from J; bases not matched to a gene: 16. Findings and caveats of the study: Models underestimated how often monozygotic twins shared out-of-frame TCR alpha. Sequences that were out-of-frame, alpha and twin-shared displayed an excess of low generation probability.

This sample also belongs to another study, concerning yellow fever vaccine responses in identical twins.

The sequence came from a young woman in good health. Sequenced input: memory (CD45RO+) T cells sorted from blood. The chain uses TRBV6-5 and TRBJ2-5, with 7 nucleotides matching TRBD1. CDR3 nucleotide sequence: TGTGCCAGCAGTTACTTCGGGATTACGCGACAGGGCCATGAGACCCAGTACTTC. Protein product: CASSYFGITRQGHETQYF.